This passage covers 28 T cell receptor beta chains from one sample sequenced in a study of blood T cells in healthy people across ages. Primers used in a second PCR of about 7 to 12 cycles were a sample-barcoded 5' primer and a J-beta primer mix. TCRdb passed the 5' RACE reads through MiXCR, listing each CDR3 protein once. The sample has 950,000 to 1,200,000 distinct CDR3 sequences; roughly two fifths are singletons. The sequenced sample consisted of blood. These receptors were obtained from a man between 18 and 35 years old in good health.

There are a few counts of this clonotype. The chain recombines TRBV7-2 with TRBJ1-1, with a possible D match to TRBD1 (5 bases). The germline V gene has CDR1 SGHTA and CDR2 FQGNSA. This CDR3 contains 13 residues. V lost 5 bases and J lost 6, with 13 bases in between. This CDR3 is CASSVGWDAEAFF. The CDR3 DNA reads as TGTGCCAGCAGCGTAGGGTGGGACGCTGAAGCTTTCTTT.

The rearrangement joins TRBV29-1 to TRBJ2-4; D may be TRBD2 (7 bases). Gene TRBJ2-5 matches the end of the DNA better, so the J call may be wrong. Germline CDR1 reads SQVTM; CDR2 reads ANQGSEA. The length of the CDR3 is 16 residues. The CDR3 nucleotides read TGCAGCGTTATAAGCGGCGGGGGCCTCTTAGAGGGGACCCAGTACTTC. Amino acids: CSVISGGGLLEGTQYF.

The chain couples TRBV6-1 to TRBJ1-1; weak D call: TRBD1 (6 bases). The CDR3 sequence is 17 residues long. Germline CDR1 MNHNS, CDR2 SASEGT. Trimming left V 0 bases short and J 5 bases short, with 19 bases between. This CDR3 reads CASSEAYRGGILTEAFF. The CDR3 DNA sequence: TGTGCCAGCAGTGAAGCTTATAGGGGGGGAATTTTGACTGAAGCTTTCTTT.

This clonotype was seen only a few times. The gene calls are TRBV4-3 and TRBJ1-2, with D possibly matching TRBD1 (5 bases). The CDR3 runs 14 residues. Trimming took off 3 bases at V and 10 bases at J, with 18 bases between the two ends. CDR1 and CDR2 (germline): LGHNA, YSLEER. CDR3 in DNA: TGCGCCAGCAGCCACGGGACGGGTAATTGCGACTACACCTTC. Protein: CASSHGTGNCDYTF.

This clonotype was seen ten or more times. The rearrangement joins TRBV3-1 to TRBJ2-5, with D unresolved. Trimming pared 1 base from V and 4 bases from J, leaving 1 base between. The germline V gene has CDR1 LGHDT and CDR2 YNNKEL (reference sequence). The CDR3 sequence is 11 residues long. CDR3: CASSQVETQYF. DNA of the CDR3: TGTGCCAGCAGCCAAGTAGAGACCCAGTACTTC.

The chain uses TRBV25-1 and TRBJ2-6; D is perhaps TRBD1 (6 bases). The CDR3 length is 16 residues. Germline lookup yields CDR1 MGHDK and CDR2 SYGVNS. V was shortened by 11 bases and J by 0 bases, with 17 bases between the two germline ends. CDR3 sequence: CASLGTHPSGANVLTF. The CDR3 DNA is TGTGCCTCCCTGGGGACACATCCCTCTGGGGCCAACGTCCTGACTTTC.

The genes are TRBV5-6 and TRBJ2-2; 12 nucleotides match TRBD2. Germline CDR1 SGHDT, CDR2 YYEEEE. This CDR3 is built from 19 residues. J lost 0 bases, V lost 2 bases, and 8 bases had no gene match. The CDR3 loop is CASSFLTSGGDANTGELFF. CDR3 DNA sequence: TGTGCCAGCAGCTTCTTGACTAGCGGGGGAGACGCGAACACCGGGGAGCTGTTTTTT.

The genes are TRBV20-1 and TRBJ1-2, with 7 bases matching TRBD1. V lost 3 bases and J lost 3; bases outside the gene matches: 4. In germline, CDR1 is DFQATT, CDR2 SNEGSKA (reference sequence). The CDR3 totals 13 residues. The CDR3 nucleotides read TGCAGTGCTAGTACAGGGGATCACTATGGCTACACCTTC. Its translation: CSASTGDHYGYTF.

The gene calls are TRBV10-3 and TRBJ2-7, with 7 bases that match TRBD2. J lost 0 bases, V lost 0 bases, and 8 bases had no gene match. Germline CDR1 reads ENHRY; CDR2 reads SYGVKD. The length of the CDR3 is 17 residues. CDR3 sequence (DNA): TGTGCCATCAGTGAGTCGATTCTCCTAGCGGACTCCTACGAGCAGTACTTC. Its translation is CAISESILLADSYEQYF.

In this sample, this clonotype turned up many times. This sequence joins TRBV4-1 and TRBJ2-3, with TRBD1 as a possible D gene (5 bases). There are 14 residues in the CDR3. Trimming cost V 4 bases and J 2 bases, with 10 bases left between them. Germline V gives CDR1 MGHRA, CDR2 YSYEKL. DNA of the CDR3: TGCGCCAGCAGCCCACGACAGTACACAGATACGCAGTATTTT. The encoded protein is CASSPRQYTDTQYF.

This rearrangement joins TRBV4-2 to TRBJ2-4, with a tentative D call TRBD1 (5 bases). The CDR3 totals 16 residues. With 0 bases removed from V and 6 bases from J, the gap between germline ends came to 15 bases. Germline-derived CDR1 and CDR2 are LGHNA and YNFKEQ. CDR3 DNA sequence: TGTGCCAGCAGCCAAGATGGCGGCAGGGTGGTAAACATTCAGTACTTC. Its translation: CASSQDGGRVVNIQYF.

This chain joins TRBV7-2 and TRBJ2-7; D call uncertain. TRBJ2-5 explains the end of the DNA better; the J call may be wrong. CDR1 is SGHTA, CDR2 FQGNSA, per germline. The length of the CDR3 is 13 residues. DNA of the CDR3: TGTGCCAGCAGCGAAGTCTGGGGAGAGACCCAGTACTTC. Its protein product is CASSEVWGETQYF.

This clonotype has a handful of counts. The rearrangement uses TRBV10-3 and TRBJ2-1; 7 bases line up with TRBD2. The V gene's germline CDR1 is ENHRY and CDR2 SYGVKD. The CDR3 length is 14 residues. V shed 4 bases, J shed 3 bases, and the junction held 3 bases outside the gene matches. The CDR3 is CAISGLAVYNEQFF. CDR3 bases: TGTGCCATCAGTGGGCTAGCGGTCTACAATGAGCAGTTCTTC.

This clonotype has a count of ten or more. The rearrangement links TRBV29-1 to TRBJ2-7, with D maybe TRBD1 (5 bases). V gave up 4 bases and J gave up 0 bases, with 10 bases separating them. The V gene's germline CDR1 is SQVTM and CDR2 ANQGSEA. The CDR3 spans 13 residues. The CDR3 coding sequence is TGCAGCGTTGGGGGCCGGGTCTCCTACGAGCAGTACTTC. Protein sequence: CSVGGRVSYEQYF.

The rearrangement uses TRBV27 and TRBJ1-2; no clear D gene. In germline, CDR1 is MNHEY, CDR2 SMNVEV (reference sequence). With 4 bases removed from V and 8 bases from J, the gap between germline ends came to 17 bases. The CDR3 consists of 14 residues. In nucleotides, the CDR3 is TGTGCCAGCAGTTCGGACGTCTCCTTTAGGGGCTACACCTTC. This sequence encodes CASSSDVSFRGYTF.

This clonotype was picked up a small number of times. This chain connects TRBV30 to TRBJ2-1; D remains unclear. Between the trimmed V and J ends, which lost 0 bases and 0 bases, there was a span of 9 bases. Germline CDR1 reads GTSNPN; CDR2 reads SVGIG (reference sequence). The CDR3 is made up of 15 amino acids. The CDR3 spells CAWSVLRTSYNEQFF. CDR3 nucleotide sequence: TGTGCCTGGAGTGTACTACGAACCTCCTACAATGAGCAGTTCTTC.

The chain carries TRBV7-2 and TRBJ2-5; 10 bases are shared with TRBD2. This CDR3 is built from 17 residues. Germline CDR1 reads SGHTA; CDR2 reads FQGNSA. Trimming removed 4 bases from V and 2 bases from J; junction bases left unmatched: 10. Here the CDR3 reads CASSSTPRTSGQETQYF. The CDR3 DNA follows: TGTGCCAGCAGCTCAACTCCGCGGACTAGCGGACAAGAGACCCAGTACTTC.

This clonotype appeared many times. The V gene is TRBV6-6, the J gene TRBJ2-3; TRBD1 agrees at 9 bases. V lost 5 bases and J lost 4; bases outside the gene matches: 4. The CDR3 length is 14 residues. Germline loops: CDR1 MNHNY, CDR2 SVGAGI (reference sequence). Here the CDR3 DNA reads TGTGCCAGCAGTCCGGGACAGGGATCAGATACGCAGTATTTT. This encodes CASSPGQGSDTQYF.

The chain combines TRBV4-1 with TRBJ1-5; TRBD1 is a possible D gene (5 bases). Trimming removed 4 bases at V and 0 bases at J, with 16 bases between. CDR1 and CDR2 (germline): MGHRA, YSYEKL. This CDR3 is 17 amino acids long. The CDR3 nucleotides are TGCGCCAGCAGCCCGTGGGACGCCGAATATAGCAATCAGCCCCAGCATTTT. Protein product: CASSPWDAEYSNQPQHF.

The chain is built from TRBV28 and TRBJ1-3, with 12 nucleotides matching TRBD1. Germline V gives CDR1 MDHEN, CDR2 SYDVKM. J gave up 4 bases and V 5 bases, and 6 bases lay outside the gene matches. This CDR3 spans 16 amino acids. The chain's CDR3 is CASSAGQGAVGNTIYF. CDR3 bases: TGTGCCAGCAGTGCGGGACAGGGGGCGGTAGGAAACACCATATATTTT.

The chain couples TRBV4-3 to TRBJ2-1, with D possibly being TRBD2 (7 bases). Trimming pared 3 bases from V and 12 bases from J, leaving 18 bases between. The CDR3 sequence is 14 residues long. Germline V lookup: CDR1 LGHNA, CDR2 YSLEER. CDR3 sequence: CASSHPATGGAQFF. The DNA for the CDR3 is TGCGCCAGCAGCCACCCCGCGACTGGGGGGGCGCAGTTCTTC.

This clonotype turned up a few times. The gene calls are TRBV18 and TRBJ2-3; 7 bases match TRBD1. Per germline, CDR1 KGHSH and CDR2 LQKENI. CDR3 length: 15 amino acids. J lost 3 bases, V lost 4 bases, and 7 bases had no gene match. This chain's CDR3 is CASSLTGIGTDTQYF. For the CDR3, the DNA is TGTGCCAGCTCACTGACAGGGATAGGGACAGATACGCAGTATTTT.

The J gene is TRBJ2-1, the V gene TRBV5-4, with a tentative D call TRBD2 (5 bases). The length of the CDR3 is 15 residues. From germline, CDR1 is SGHNT and CDR2 YYREEE (reference sequence). The V end was cut by 4 bases, the J end by 4 bases, with 15 bases between. Here the CDR3 DNA reads TGTGCCAGCAGCCCCGCCCGAGCGGAATACAATGAGCAGTTCTTC. Translation: CASSPARAEYNEQFF.

The V call is TRBV29-1, the J call TRBJ1-1, with D maybe TRBD1 (6 bases). Trimming shortened V by 3 bases and J by 5 bases, and 16 bases separated the two germline ends. Looked up from germline, CDR1 is SQVTM and CDR2 is ANQGSEA. The length of the CDR3 is 14 residues. CDR3 sequence reads: CSVELHRGATEAFF. The CDR3 DNA is TGCAGCGTTGAGCTCCACCGGGGGGCTACTGAAGCTTTCTTT.

The chain is built from TRBV3-1 and TRBJ1-5; 9 positions agree with TRBD1. V lost 4 bases to trimming and J lost 5 bases; unmatched junction nucleotides: 3. The CDR3 length is 14 residues. CDR1 and CDR2 from the germline V gene are LGHDT and YNNKEL (reference sequence). CDR3 bases: TGTGCCAGCAGCCGAGGACAGGGGTATCAGCCCCAGCATTTT. Protein product: CASSRGQGYQPQHF.

Turning to this clonotype: At one boundary the junction diverges from the germline segment, which might be a read error. This chain joins TRBV28 and TRBJ1-2; 7 nucleotides match TRBD1. The V gene's germline CDR1 is MDHEN and CDR2 SYDVKM. This CDR3 contains 13 residues. The CDR3 is CASRRTGNYDYTF. CDR3 in DNA: TGTGCCAGCAGGCGGACAGGAAACTATGACTACACCTTC.

Remarks on this clonotype: At one of its ends the junction is not consistent with the germline gene, which may arise from a read error. V and J are TRBV28 and TRBJ2-3, with 10 bases matching TRBD1. The CDR3 runs to 15 residues. Germline CDR1 reads MDHEN; CDR2 reads SYDVKM. The CDR3 protein is CAGREVGQGEDTQYF. As DNA, the CDR3 is TGTGCCGGCAGGGAAGTCGGACAGGGGGAAGATACGCAGTATTTT. The full variable domain, rest sourced from reference TRBV28 and TRBJ2-3, is DVKVTQSSRYLVKRTGEKVFLECVQDMDHENMFWYRQDPGLGLRLIYFSYDVKMKEKGDIPEGYSVSREKKERFSLILESASTNQTSMYLCAGREVGQGEDTQYFGPGTRLTVL.

This clonotype has a single count. The V gene is TRBV20-1, the J gene TRBJ1-4; D ambiguous. Between the trimmed V and J ends, which lost 1 base and 7 bases, there was a span of 13 bases. The CDR3 covers 14 residues. In germline, CDR1 is DFQATT, CDR2 SNEGSKA (reference sequence). CDR3 region: CSARGGGWGEKLFF. In nucleotides, the CDR3 is TGCAGTGCTAGAGGTGGAGGATGGGGTGAAAAACTGTTTTTT.